Below are 17 T cell receptor beta chains sequenced from a single sample in a study of blood T cell repertoires in COVID-19. Some clones are missing from TCRdb's copy, which holds only in-frame ones; the method was immunoSEQ multiplex PCR. The table has about 250,000 clones, approximately 89% seen once. The sequencing sample was made of peripheral blood. These receptors came from a woman aged 60-75 years who had recovered from COVID-19.

This chain connects TRBV6-5 to TRBJ2-7; D is uncertain. V lost 2 bases to trimming and J lost 5 bases, with 13 bases between them. This CDR3 contains 14 residues. Germline V lookup: CDR1 MNHEY, CDR2 SVGAGI. The CDR3 reads CASSYARQIDEQYF. Written as DNA, the CDR3 is TGTGCCAGCAGTTACGCCAGGCAAATAGACGAGCAGTACTTC.

This chain uses TRBV9 with TRBJ2-1; 10 nucleotides match TRBD1. This CDR3 contains 15 residues. The V segment lost 4 bases and the J segment 5 bases; nucleotides outside the gene matches: 6. Germline CDR1 is SGDLS and CDR2 is YYNGEE. CDR3 bases: TGTGCCAGCAGCTTAAGGACAGGGGGGAACAATGAGCAGTTCTTC. Translating gives CASSLRTGGNNEQFF.

This chain links TRBV11-2 with TRBJ2-2; D is perhaps TRBD2 (6 bases). Trimming left V 8 bases short and J 1 base short, with 11 bases between. Germline V gene lookup returns CDR1 SGHAT and CDR2 FQNNGV. The CDR3 is made up of 14 amino acids. The CDR3 sequence is CASGRDVNTGELFF. The CDR3 coding sequence is TGTGCCAGCGGGCGGGATGTGAACACCGGGGAGCTGTTTTTT.

The V call is TRBV3-1 (or the pseudogene TRBV3-2), the J call TRBJ2-2; TRBD1 agrees at 7 bases. Per the germline V gene, CDR1 is LGHDT and CDR2 is YNNKEL (reference sequence). J gave up 8 bases and V 2 bases, and 8 bases lay outside the gene matches. This CDR3 has 15 residues. The CDR3 reads CASSQRDRGVGELFF. The CDR3 DNA follows: TGTGCCAGCAGCCAAAGGGACAGAGGGGTAGGGGAGCTGTTTTTT.

This clone was detected a few times. The rearrangement uses TRBV14 and TRBJ1-6; no firm D call. This CDR3 has 14 residues. Germline V gene data show CDR1 as SGHDN and CDR2 as FVKESK. V shed 1 base and J shed 6 bases, with 7 bases lying between them. In DNA, the CDR3 is TGTGCCAGCAGCCAAGTCCGGGGTAATTCACCCCTCCACTTT. Its protein product is CASSQVRGNSPLHF.

The chain employs TRBV7-9 and TRBJ2-7, with a possible D match to TRBD1 (5 bases). This CDR3 is built from 13 residues. V lost 2 bases and J 3 bases, leaving 8 bases between the germline ends. CDR1 SEHNR and CDR2 FQNEAQ come from the germline V gene (reference sequence). CDR3 in amino acids: CASSLLTVYEQYF. CDR3 nucleotide sequence: TGTGCCAGCAGCTTATTGACAGTCTACGAGCAGTACTTC.

The CDR3 region has the DNA TGTGCCAGCAGGGCCCTCTCCTACGAGCAGTACTTC. Amino acids: CASRALSYEQYF. The J gene is TRBJ2-7, the V gene TRBV2; no clear D gene. CDR1 and CDR2 from the germline V gene are SNHLY and FYNNEI. The CDR3 runs to 12 residues. Trimming cost V 6 bases and J 0 bases, with 6 bases left between them. Complete variable domain (other parts from reference TRBV2 and TRBJ2-7): EPEVTQTPSHQVTQMGQEVILRCVPISNHLYFYWYRQILGQKVEFLVSFYNNEISEKSEIFDDQFSVERPDGSNFTLKIRSTKLEDSAMYFCASRALSYEQYFGPGTRLTVT.

This chain links TRBV25-1 with TRBJ2-1; 11 positions agree with TRBD2. V gave up 4 bases and J gave up 0 bases; unmatched junction bases: 5. This CDR3 comprises 17 residues. Germline lookup yields CDR1 MGHDK and CDR2 SYGVNS. The chain's CDR3 is CASSGLAGSSSYNEQFF. CDR3 sequence (DNA): TGTGCCAGCAGTGGACTAGCGGGGAGTAGCTCCTACAATGAGCAGTTCTTC.

The V call is TRBV6-5, the J call TRBJ1-1, with a possible D match to TRBD1 (5 bases). CDR1 and CDR2 (germline): MNHEY, SVGAGI. The CDR3 sequence is 15 residues long. V was shortened by 0 bases and J by 5 bases, with 13 bases between the two germline ends. The CDR3 coding sequence is TGTGCCAGCAGTTACTCGAGGCAGGGAGGAACTGAAGCTTTCTTT. Amino acids: CASSYSRQGGTEAFF.

The chain employs TRBV15 and TRBJ1-2, with D unresolved. The CDR3 length is 13 residues. Germline loops: CDR1 LNHNV, CDR2 YYDKDF (reference sequence). Trimming removed 4 bases from V and 1 base from J, with 7 bases in between. Here the CDR3 DNA reads TGTGCCACCAGCACCCGAGATAACTATGGCTACACCTTC. It specifies CATSTRDNYGYTF. Full variable domain (missing parts from reference TRBV15 and TRBJ1-2): DAMVIQNPRYQVTQFGKPVTLSCSQTLNHNVMYWYQQKSSQAPKLLFHYYDKDFNNEADTPDNFQSRRPNTSFCFLDIRSPGLGDTAMYLCATSTRDNYGYTFGSGTRLTVV.

V is TRBV7-3 and J is TRBJ2-5; the D gene is possibly TRBD2 (6 bases). The CDR3 runs 14 residues. V was shortened by 8 bases and J by 5 bases, with 18 bases between the two germline ends. Germline V lookup: CDR1 SGHTA, CDR2 FQGTGA. CDR3 region: CASGPGGLMETQYF. In DNA, the CDR3 is TGTGCCAGCGGACCTGGAGGGTTGATGGAGACCCAGTACTTC.

V usage is TRBV15 and J usage is TRBJ2-2, with D possibly matching TRBD2 (7 bases). The germline CDR1 and CDR2 sequences are LNHNV and YYDKDF (reference sequence). Trimming took off 4 bases at V and 6 bases at J, with 12 bases between the two ends. The CDR3 contains 14 residues. The CDR3 nucleotides are TGTGCCACCAGCAAAGGGGGGGCGGCCGGGGAGCTGTTTTTT. Its protein product is CATSKGGAAGELFF.

The chain is built from TRBV9 and TRBJ2-7; 10 bases fit TRBD1. The CDR3 extends over 17 amino acids. The V segment lost 0 bases and the J segment 5 bases; nucleotides outside the gene matches: 11. Looked up from germline, CDR1 is SGDLS and CDR2 is YYNGEE. The CDR3 loop reads CASSVAPDGQGENEQYF. The CDR3 DNA follows: TGTGCCAGCAGCGTAGCGCCCGACGGACAGGGGGAAAACGAGCAGTACTTC.

V gene TRBV19 combines with J gene TRBJ2-7, with 11 bases that match TRBD2. The V segment lost 8 bases and the J segment 0 bases; nucleotides outside the gene matches: 9. From germline, CDR1 is LNHDA and CDR2 SQIVND (reference sequence). CDR3 size: 16 residues. The CDR3 nucleotides read TGTGCCAGTCGGGGGCTAGCGGGGGGCAACTCCTACGAGCAGTACTTC. Translated, it gives CASRGLAGGNSYEQYF.

A single count supports this clone. The chain carries TRBV7-2 and TRBJ1-1; a possible D gene is TRBD1 (5 bases). The CDR3 contains 16 residues. Deletions cut 5 bases from V and 4 bases from J, with 20 bases between. Germline CDR1 is SGHTA and CDR2 is FQGNSA. This CDR3 is CASSLGGGWVRTEAFF. The CDR3 nucleotides are TGTGCCAGCAGCCTAGGTGGGGGGTGGGTCCGCACTGAAGCTTTCTTT.

V and J are TRBV5-4 and TRBJ2-2; 8 nucleotides line up with TRBD2. With 0 bases clipped from V and 6 bases from J, the junction kept 4 bases outside the gene matches. There are 15 residues in the CDR3. From germline, CDR1 is SGHNT and CDR2 YYREEE (reference sequence). In DNA, the CDR3 is TGTGCCAGCAGCTTGGGGACTAGCTTGGCCGGGGAGCTGTTTTTT. Translated, it gives CASSLGTSLAGELFF.

This clone was detected a few times. V is TRBV7-9 and J is TRBJ1-4; 7 bases fit TRBD1. V shed 5 bases, J shed 0 bases, and the junction held 15 bases outside the gene matches. The germline V gene encodes CDR1 SEHNR and CDR2 FQNEAQ (reference sequence). CDR3 length equals 19 residues. CDR3 in DNA: TGTGCCAGCAGCCGAGGGACAGTCACACAGTCAGCAACTAATGAAAAACTGTTTTTT. Translation gives CASSRGTVTQSATNEKLFF. The full variable domain, rest sourced from reference TRBV7-9 and TRBJ1-4, is DTGVSQNPRHKITKRGQNVTFRCDPISEHNRLYWYRQTLGQGPEFLTYFQNEAQLEKSRLLSDRFSAERPKGSFSTLEIQRTEQGDSAMYLCASSRGTVTQSATNEKLFFGSGTQLSVL.